The rows below give T cell receptor beta chains drawn from one sample of a study of CD8+CD57+ T cells in acquired aplastic anemia. From the reads, TCRdb called clonotypes with MiXCR, one entry per CDR3 protein. The sample yields about 160,000 distinct CDR3 sequences, under 55% seen once. Sequencing was done on a sample of sorted CD4+, CD8+, or CD8+CD57+ T cells (not recorded which) from PBMCs. Receptors were obtained from a human donor with aplastic anemia. Both conserved end residues are trimmed from each CDR3.

v_call	j_call	cdr3_aa
TRBV28	TRBJ1-5	ASTPGIGPQH
TRBV6-5	TRBJ1-6	ASSYSLAAGDSPLH
TRBV7-9	TRBJ2-7	ASTRDPSYEQY
TRBV20-1	TRBJ2-3	SARGPGQGRGTQY
TRBV10-1	TRBJ2-1	ASRGAGNG
TRBV20-1	TRBJ2-3	SARIQPGADTQY
TRBV29-1	TRBJ1-2	SVDPQGARGYT
TRBV19	TRBJ2-6	AGGVAGANVLT
TRBV15	TRBJ2-7	ATSRASPANYEQY
TRBV19	TRBJ1-1	ASTRVGTGGEAF
TRBV2	TRBJ2-7	ASSGLQSSYEQY
TRBV5-4	TRBJ1-5	ASSLGGDSDQPQH
TRBV7-9	TRBJ2-2	ASSPSKGGELF
TRBV24-1	TRBJ2-1	ATSVTGGRVFEQF
TRBV2	TRBJ1-2	ASSTRQFNYGYT
TRBV20-1	TRBJ2-2	SARPRTSGMGRSGELF
TRBV5-8	TRBJ2-2	ASSSKQGLTGELF
TRBV7-6	TRBJ1-1	DSSLGMATEAF
TRBV28	TRBJ2-5	ASSLRVGQGKRETQY
TRBV2	TRBJ2-3	ASSGQIGDTDTQY
TRBV6-4	TRBJ1-2	ASSLGTGDYGYT
TRBV7-3	TRBJ1-1	ASSPRTGLGTEAF
TRBV5-8	TRBJ2-3	ASSHGSDTQY
TRBV29-1	TRBJ1-2	SVSGLGGYGYT
TRBV19	TRBJ2-7	ATRGLAGRGYEQY
TRBV15	TRBJ1-2	ATSRSRPPPAYGYT
TRBV7-3	TRBJ1-4	ASSLGTRGAGKLF
TRBV20-1	TRBJ2-7	SANGDSYEQY
TRBV7-3	TRBJ1-1	ASSLKGAAGAF